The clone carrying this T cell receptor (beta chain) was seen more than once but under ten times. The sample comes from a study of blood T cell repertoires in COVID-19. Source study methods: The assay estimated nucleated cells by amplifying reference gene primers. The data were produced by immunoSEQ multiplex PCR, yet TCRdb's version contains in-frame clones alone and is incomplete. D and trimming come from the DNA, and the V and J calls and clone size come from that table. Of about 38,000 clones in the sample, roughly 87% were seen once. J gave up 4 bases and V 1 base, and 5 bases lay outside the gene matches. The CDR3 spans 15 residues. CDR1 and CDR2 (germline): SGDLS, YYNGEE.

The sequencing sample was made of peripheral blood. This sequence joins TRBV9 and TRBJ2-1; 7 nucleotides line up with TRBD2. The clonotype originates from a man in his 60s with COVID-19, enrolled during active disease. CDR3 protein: CASSVSSGAYNEQFF. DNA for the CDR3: TGTGCCAGCAGCGTATCCAGCGGGGCTTACAATGAGCAGTTCTTC.